This TCR beta chain is drawn from a study of OX40 agonist ivuxolimab in advanced cancers. The protocol was immunoSEQ multiplex PCR, while the TCRdb copy is restricted to in-frame clones and leaves out a portion. The sample holds 75,000 to 90,000 clones, almost 95% seen once. Germline V gives CDR1 MNHNS, CDR2 SASEGT. V gave up 2 bases and J gave up 2 bases, with 7 bases separating them. This CDR3 contains 14 residues. This chain connects TRBV6-1 to TRBJ2-4; no reliable D call. The source is an adult with an advanced solid tumor such as melanoma, head and neck, liver or kidney cancer. The material sequenced was CD4+ or CD8+ T cells sorted from blood, taken in a trial of the OX40 agonist ivuxolimab. The CDR3 loop reads CASSELRPKNIQYF. The CDR3, as DNA: TGTGCCAGCAGTGAACTGCGGCCCAAAAACATTCAGTACTTC.